The clone carrying this T cell receptor beta chain was seen a handful of times. Its antigen is as yet unknown. A universal primer site came from template switching; cDNA carried unique molecular identifiers. Via MiXCR, TCRdb re-called the 5' RACE reads, giving one row per CDR3 protein. The sample includes just under 550,000 distinct CDR3 sequences, 12% to 15% seen only once; the top ten take roughly 0.46%. The record originates from a study of identical twins. V lost 7 bases to trimming and J lost 6 bases, with 10 bases between them. The CDR3 is made up of 11 amino acids. The germline V gene has CDR1 DFQATT and CDR2 SNEGSKA (reference sequence). Study-level points and caveats: Conclusions leaned on cross-sectional statistical analysis and did not track the same donors over time.

These data are also associated with another study on yellow fever vaccine responses in identical twins. According to that study: Twins' vaccine T cell response reportedly gave the appearance of partial convergence and partial personalization.

The receptor comes from a woman aged 18-29 years in good health. The material sequenced was CD4+ T cells sorted from blood. The chain carries TRBV20-1 and TRBJ2-4; D unclear. In DNA, the CDR3 is TGCAGTGTAACTATAACAAACATTCAGTACTTC. Protein sequence: CSVTITNIQYF.